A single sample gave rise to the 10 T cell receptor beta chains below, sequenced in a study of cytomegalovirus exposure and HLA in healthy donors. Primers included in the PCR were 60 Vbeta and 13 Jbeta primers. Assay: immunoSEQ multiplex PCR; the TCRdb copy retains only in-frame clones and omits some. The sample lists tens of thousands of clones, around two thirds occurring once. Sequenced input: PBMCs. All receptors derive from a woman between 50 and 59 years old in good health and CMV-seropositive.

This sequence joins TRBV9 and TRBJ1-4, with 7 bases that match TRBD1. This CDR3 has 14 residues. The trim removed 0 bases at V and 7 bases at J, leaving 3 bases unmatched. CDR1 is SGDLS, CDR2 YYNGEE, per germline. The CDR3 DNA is TGTGCCAGCAGCGTAGAACAGGGGAGTGAAAAACTGTTTTTT. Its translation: CASSVEQGSEKLFF.

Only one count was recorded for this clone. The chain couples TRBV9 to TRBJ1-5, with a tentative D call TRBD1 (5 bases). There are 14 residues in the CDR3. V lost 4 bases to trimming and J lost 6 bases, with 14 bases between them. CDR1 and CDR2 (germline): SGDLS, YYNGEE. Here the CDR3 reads CASSRGEPGQPQHF. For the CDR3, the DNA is TGTGCCAGCAGCCGGGGGGAACCAGGTCAGCCCCAGCATTTT.

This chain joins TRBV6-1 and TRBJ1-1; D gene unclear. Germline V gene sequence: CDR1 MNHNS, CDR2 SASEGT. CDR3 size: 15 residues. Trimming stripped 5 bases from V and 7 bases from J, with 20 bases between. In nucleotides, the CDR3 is TGTGCCAGCAGTACGGGAGGAGCCGAGGGCATTGAAGCTTTCTTT. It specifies CASSTGGAEGIEAFF.

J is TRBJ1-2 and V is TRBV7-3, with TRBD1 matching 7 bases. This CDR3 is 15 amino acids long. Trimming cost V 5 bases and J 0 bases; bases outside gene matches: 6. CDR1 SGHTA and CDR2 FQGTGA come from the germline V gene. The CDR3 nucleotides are TGTGCCAGCAGCCCGGGGACAGCTACTAACTATGGCTACACCTTC. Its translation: CASSPGTATNYGYTF.

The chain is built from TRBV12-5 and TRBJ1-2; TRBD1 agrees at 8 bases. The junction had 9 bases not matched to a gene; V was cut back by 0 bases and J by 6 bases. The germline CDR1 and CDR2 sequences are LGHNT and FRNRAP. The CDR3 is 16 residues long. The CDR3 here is CASGLVAGGGSHGYTF. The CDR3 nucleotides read TGTGCTAGTGGTTTGGTAGCAGGGGGCGGAAGTCATGGCTACACCTTC.

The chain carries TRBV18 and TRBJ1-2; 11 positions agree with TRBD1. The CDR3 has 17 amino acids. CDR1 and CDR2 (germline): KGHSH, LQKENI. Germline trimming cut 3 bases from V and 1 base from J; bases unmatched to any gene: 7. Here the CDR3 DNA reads TGTGCCAGCTCACCTACGGCGGGACAGGGGGTTAACTATGGCTACACCTTC. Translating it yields CASSPTAGQGVNYGYTF.

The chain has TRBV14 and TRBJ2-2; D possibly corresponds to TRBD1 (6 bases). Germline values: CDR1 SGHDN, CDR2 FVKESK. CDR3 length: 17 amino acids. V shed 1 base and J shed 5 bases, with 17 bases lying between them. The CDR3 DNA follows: TGTGCCAGCAGCCAAGGCCCTCAGGGGTTTTGGACCGGGGAGCTGTTTTTT. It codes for CASSQGPQGFWTGELFF.

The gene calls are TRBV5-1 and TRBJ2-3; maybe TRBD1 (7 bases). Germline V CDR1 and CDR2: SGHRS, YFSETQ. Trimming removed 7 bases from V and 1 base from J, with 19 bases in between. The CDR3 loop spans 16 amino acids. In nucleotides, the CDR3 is TGCGCCAGCGGACAGGACGGGGGAGGCGGCACAGATACGCAGTATTTT. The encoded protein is CASGQDGGGGTDTQYF.

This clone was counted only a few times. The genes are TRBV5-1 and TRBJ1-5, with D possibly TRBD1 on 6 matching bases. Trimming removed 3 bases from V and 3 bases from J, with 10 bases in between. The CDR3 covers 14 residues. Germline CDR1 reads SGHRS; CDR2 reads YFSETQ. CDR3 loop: CASSSGQYNQPQHF. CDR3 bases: TGCGCCAGCAGCTCCGGACAGTACAATCAGCCCCAGCATTTT.

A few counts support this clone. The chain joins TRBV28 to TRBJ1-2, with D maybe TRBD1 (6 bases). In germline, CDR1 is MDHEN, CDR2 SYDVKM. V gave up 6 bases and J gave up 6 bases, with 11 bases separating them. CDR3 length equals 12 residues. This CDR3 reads CASRYRANGYTF. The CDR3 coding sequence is TGTGCCAGCAGATACAGGGCTAATGGCTACACCTTC.